This T cell receptor (beta chain) was sequenced in a study of T cells in Graves' hyperthyroidism and ophthalmopathy. Study overall: Blood from the periphery was taken at initial diagnosis, before any treatment.

This clonotype was seen a few times. Its target is unknown. 10 ml of fresh peripheral blood supplied the PBMCs. Authors of the study amplified TCR beta CDR3 regions from RNA transcripts. Researchers ran a first-round RT-PCR on the TCR CDR3 using the HTBI primer set. MiXCR, run by TCRdb on the multiplex PCR reads, gives a single entry per CDR3 protein. The repertoire includes some 500,000 distinct CDR3 sequences, 16% of them detected once, and around 32% sits in the top ten. Germline lookup yields CDR1 LGHNA and CDR2 YSLEER. V was clipped by 4 bases and J by 0 bases; unmatched bases: 10. This CDR3 comprises 18 residues. Whole-study results and caveats: The model predicted ophthalmopathy a median around six months before onset.

The sample comprised blood. This clonotype originated in a woman aged 30 to 39 with Graves' ophthalmopathy. The V and J genes are TRBV4-3 and TRBJ2-1, with TRBD2 matching 9 bases. The CDR3 DNA follows: TGCGCCAGCAGCCCCCCCACTAGCGGGTACAGCTCCTACAATGAGCAGTTCTTC. Amino acids: CASSPPTSGYSSYNEQFF.